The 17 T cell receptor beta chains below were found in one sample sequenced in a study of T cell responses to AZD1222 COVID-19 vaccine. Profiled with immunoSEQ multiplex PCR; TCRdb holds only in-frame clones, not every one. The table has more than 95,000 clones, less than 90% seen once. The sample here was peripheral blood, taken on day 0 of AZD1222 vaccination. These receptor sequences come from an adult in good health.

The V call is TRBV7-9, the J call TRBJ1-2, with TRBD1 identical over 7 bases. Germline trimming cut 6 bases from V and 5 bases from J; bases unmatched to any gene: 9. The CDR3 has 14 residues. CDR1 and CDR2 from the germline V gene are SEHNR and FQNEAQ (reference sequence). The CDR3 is CASRPDRASYGYTF. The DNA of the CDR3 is TGTGCCAGCAGGCCTGACAGGGCGTCGTATGGCTACACCTTC.

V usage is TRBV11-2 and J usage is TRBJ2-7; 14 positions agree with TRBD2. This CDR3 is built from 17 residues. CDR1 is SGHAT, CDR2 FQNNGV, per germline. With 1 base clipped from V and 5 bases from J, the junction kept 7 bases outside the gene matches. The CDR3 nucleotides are TGTGCCAGCAGCTTAGGGGGACTAGCGGGAGTGGAAGACGAGCAGTACTTC. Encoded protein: CASSLGGLAGVEDEQYF.

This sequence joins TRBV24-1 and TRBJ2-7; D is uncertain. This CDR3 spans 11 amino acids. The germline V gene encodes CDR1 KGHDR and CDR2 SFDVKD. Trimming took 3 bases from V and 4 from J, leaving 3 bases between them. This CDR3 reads CATSDLYEQYF. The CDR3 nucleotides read TGTGCCACCAGTGATCTGTACGAGCAGTACTTC.

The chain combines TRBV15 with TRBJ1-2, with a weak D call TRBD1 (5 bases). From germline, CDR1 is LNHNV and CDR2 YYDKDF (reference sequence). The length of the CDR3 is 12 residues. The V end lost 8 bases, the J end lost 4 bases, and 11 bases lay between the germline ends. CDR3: CATRDGGYGYTF. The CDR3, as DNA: TGTGCCACCCGAGACGGGGGCTATGGCTACACCTTC.

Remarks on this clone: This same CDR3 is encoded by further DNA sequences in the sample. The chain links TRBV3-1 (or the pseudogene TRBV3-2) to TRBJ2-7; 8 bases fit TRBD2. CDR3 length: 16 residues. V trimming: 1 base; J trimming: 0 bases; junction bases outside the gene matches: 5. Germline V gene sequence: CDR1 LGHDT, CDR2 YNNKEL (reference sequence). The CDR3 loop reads CASSQGARGVSYEQYF. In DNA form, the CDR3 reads TGTGCCAGCAGCCAAGGAGCGCGGGGGGTCTCCTACGAGCAGTACTTC.

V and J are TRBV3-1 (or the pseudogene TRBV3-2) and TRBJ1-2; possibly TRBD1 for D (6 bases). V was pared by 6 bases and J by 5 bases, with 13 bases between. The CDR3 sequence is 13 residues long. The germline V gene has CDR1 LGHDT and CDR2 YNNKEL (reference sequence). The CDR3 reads CASRPGGHYGYTF. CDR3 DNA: TGTGCCAGCAGACCTGGGGGACATTATGGCTACACCTTC.

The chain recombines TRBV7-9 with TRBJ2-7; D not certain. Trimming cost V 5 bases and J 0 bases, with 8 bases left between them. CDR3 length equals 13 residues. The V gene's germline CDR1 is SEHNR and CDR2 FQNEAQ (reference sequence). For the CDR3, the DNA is TGTGCCAGCAGCACGGACGGCTCCTACGAGCAGTACTTC. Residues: CASSTDGSYEQYF.

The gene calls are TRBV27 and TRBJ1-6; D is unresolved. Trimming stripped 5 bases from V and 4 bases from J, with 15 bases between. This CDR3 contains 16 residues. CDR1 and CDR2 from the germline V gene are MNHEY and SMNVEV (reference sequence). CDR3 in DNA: TGTGCCAGCAGTGACGGGGTCGGGAAGTATAATTCACCCCTCCACTTT. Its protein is CASSDGVGKYNSPLHF.

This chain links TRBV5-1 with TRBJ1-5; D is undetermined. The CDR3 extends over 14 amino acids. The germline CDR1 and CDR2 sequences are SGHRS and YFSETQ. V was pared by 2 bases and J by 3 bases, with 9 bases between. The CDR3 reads CASSLDGLNQPQHF. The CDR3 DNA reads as TGCGCCAGCAGCTTAGACGGGCTCAATCAGCCCCAGCATTTT.

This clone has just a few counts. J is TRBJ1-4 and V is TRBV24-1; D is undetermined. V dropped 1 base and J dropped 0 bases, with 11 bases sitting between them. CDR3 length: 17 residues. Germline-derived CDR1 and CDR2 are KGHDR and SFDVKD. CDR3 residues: CATSDFPGKTTNEKLFF. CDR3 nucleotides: TGTGCCACCAGTGATTTTCCGGGTAAGACAACTAATGAAAAACTGTTTTTT.

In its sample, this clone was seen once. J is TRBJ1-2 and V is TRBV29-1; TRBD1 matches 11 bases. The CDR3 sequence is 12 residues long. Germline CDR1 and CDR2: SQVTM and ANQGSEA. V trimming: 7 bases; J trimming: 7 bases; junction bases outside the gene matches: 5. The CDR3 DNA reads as TGCAGCGCCCCGGACAGGGGGCTTGGCTACACCTTC. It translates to CSAPDRGLGYTF.

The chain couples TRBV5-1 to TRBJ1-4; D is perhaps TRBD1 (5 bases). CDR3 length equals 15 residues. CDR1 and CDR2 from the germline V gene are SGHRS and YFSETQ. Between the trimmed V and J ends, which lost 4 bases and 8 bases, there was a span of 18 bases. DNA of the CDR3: TGCGCCAGCAGCGACCTTTCAGGGTTGGGAGAAAAACTGTTTTTT. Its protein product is CASSDLSGLGEKLFF. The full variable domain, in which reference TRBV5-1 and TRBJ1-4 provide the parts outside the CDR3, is KAGVTQTPRYLIKTRGQQVTLSCSPISGHRSVSWYQQTPGQGLQFLFEYFSETQRNKGNFPGRFSGRQFSNSRSEMNVSTLELGDSALYLCASSDLSGLGEKLFFGSGTQLSVL.

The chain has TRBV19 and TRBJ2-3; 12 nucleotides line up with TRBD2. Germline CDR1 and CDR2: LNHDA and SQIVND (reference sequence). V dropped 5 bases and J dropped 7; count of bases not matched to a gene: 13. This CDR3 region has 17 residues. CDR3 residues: CASSPLGASGGANTQYF. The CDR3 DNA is TGTGCCAGTAGTCCCCTCGGGGCTAGCGGGGGGGCAAATACGCAGTATTTT. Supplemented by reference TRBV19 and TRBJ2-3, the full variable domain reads DGGITQSPKYLFRKEGQNVTLSCEQNLNHDAMYWYRQDPGQGLRLIYYSQIVNDFQKGDIAEGYSVSREKKESFPLTVTSAQKNPTAFYLCASSPLGASGGANTQYFGPGTRLTVL.

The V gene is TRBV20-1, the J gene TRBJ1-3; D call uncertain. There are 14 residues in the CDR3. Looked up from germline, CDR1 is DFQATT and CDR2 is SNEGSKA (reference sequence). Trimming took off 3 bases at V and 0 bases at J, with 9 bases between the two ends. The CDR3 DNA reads TGCAGTGCTAGTCCCATGGCCTCTGGAAACACCATATATTTT. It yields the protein CSASPMASGNTIYF.

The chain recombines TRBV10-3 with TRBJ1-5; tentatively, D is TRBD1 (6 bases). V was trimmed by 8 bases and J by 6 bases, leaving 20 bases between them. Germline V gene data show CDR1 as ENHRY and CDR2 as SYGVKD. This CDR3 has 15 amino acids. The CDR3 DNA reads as TGTGCCATCGGGGGCGGCGGCAATGGGGGTCAGCCCCAGCATTTT. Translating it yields CAIGGGGNGGQPQHF.

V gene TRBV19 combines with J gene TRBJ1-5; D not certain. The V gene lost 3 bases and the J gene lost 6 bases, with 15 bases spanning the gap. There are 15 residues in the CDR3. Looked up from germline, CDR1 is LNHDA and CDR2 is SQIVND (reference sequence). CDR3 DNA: TGTGCCAGTAGTATGGCGGGGAGAGGTGGTCAGCCCCAGCATTTT. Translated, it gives CASSMAGRGGQPQHF.

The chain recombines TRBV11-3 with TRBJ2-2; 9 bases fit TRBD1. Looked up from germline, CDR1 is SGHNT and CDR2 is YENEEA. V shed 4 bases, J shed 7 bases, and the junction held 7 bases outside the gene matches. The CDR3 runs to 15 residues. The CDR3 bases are TGTGCCAGCAGCTCGCGGACAGGGGAATTCGGGGAGCTGTTTTTT. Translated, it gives CASSSRTGEFGELFF.